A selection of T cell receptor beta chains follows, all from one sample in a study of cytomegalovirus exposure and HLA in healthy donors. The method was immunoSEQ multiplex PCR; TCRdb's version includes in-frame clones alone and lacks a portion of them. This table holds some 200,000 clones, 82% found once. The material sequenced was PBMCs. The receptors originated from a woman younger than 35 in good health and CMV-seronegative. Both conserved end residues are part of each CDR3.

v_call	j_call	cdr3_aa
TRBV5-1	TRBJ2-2	CASSRTSGSDTGELFF
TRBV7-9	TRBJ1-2	CASSFTGNGYTF
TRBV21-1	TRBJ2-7	CASSNSEGNYEQYF
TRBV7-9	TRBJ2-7	CASSSSTGSYEQYF
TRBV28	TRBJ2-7	CASSGDSSYEQYF
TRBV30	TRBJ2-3	CAWTSGSTDTQYF
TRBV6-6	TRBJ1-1	CASSYPGETEAFF
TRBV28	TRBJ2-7	CASSFGRGQGEAYEQYF
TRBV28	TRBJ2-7	CASSPDRVGYEQYF
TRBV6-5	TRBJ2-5	CASSEQRRESQYF
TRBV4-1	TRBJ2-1	CASSQWDRGGNEQFF
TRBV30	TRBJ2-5	CAWELKGQETQYF
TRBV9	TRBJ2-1	CASSDRTSGWNEQFF
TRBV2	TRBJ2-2	CASRLRAGAGTGELFF
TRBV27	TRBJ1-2	CASSPEGVFFYGYTF
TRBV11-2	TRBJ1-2	CASSLGAGSLDGYTF
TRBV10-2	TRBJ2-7	CASSVGGAGYEQYF
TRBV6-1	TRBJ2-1	CASTPIVGTGDEQFF
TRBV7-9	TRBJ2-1	CASSDRASGQFF
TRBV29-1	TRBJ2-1	CSSRDRGHEQFF
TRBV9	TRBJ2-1	CASSVGREFTPSVNEQFF
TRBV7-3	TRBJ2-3	CASSPRLAGDSDTQYF
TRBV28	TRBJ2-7	CASSLFTYEQYF
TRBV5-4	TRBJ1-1	CASRSRGGGTEAFF
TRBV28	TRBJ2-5	CASSPGHLQETQYF
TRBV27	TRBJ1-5	CASSKTTGNQPQHF
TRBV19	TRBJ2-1	CASGDREGPSSYNEQFF
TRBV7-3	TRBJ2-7	CASSLRGGTSYEQYF
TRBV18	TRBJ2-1	CASSPIVGTGVPNEQFF
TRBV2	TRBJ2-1	CASSGRLAGDHEQFF
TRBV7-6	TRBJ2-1	CASSLEGGSTYNEQFF
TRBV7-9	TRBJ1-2	CASALGTGYGYTF
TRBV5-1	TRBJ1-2	CASSSAVDYGYTF
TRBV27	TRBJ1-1	CASSHLKAGGSNTEAFF
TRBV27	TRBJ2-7	CASSPGTSGRAVQYF
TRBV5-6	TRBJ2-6	CASSTGAGANVLTF